The present entry profiles one T cell receptor beta chain with its context. Its antigen remains unidentified. No much larger clone exists at a distance of one base, and base qualities are not known. The immunoSEQ hsTCRB v3.0 assay was used at survey level resolution to sequence the TRB variable region. A depth of about 40,000-55,000 T-cell genomes per sample was targeted for TRB sequencing. TRB libraries were pooled and sequenced on an Illumina MiSeq using a v3 150-cycle kit. In the paper's pipeline: Repertoire analysis was performed in R inside a reproducible Nextflow workflow that covered QC, data transformation and analysis. Custom analyses were implemented in LymphoSeq2, an R package for AIRR-Seq data exploration. A few samples yielding fewer than 5000 total TRB sequences were excluded, leaving approximately 190 analyzed HIV repertoires. Of the approximately 190 retained HIV repertoires, some 60 were collected before and approximately 130 after ART initiation. Repertoires were downsampled to 5000 TRB nucleotide sequences, with summary statistics averaged over 100 downsampling iterations. TRB sequences were retained for analysis only if CDR3 regions of at least seven amino acids were present. A Shannon entropy-derived clonality score and the Gini coefficient were used to measure diversity. In the repertoire networks, any two of the top 5000 CDR3 amino acid sequences were connected whenever the two sequences differed by an edit distance of one. Antigen specificity groups and MHC restriction were predicted for TRB CDR3 amino acid sequences with GLIPH2. CDR3 amino acid sequences were matched against VDJdb and McPAS-TCR to flag known CMV, EBV, HIV or tissue antigen associations. Pre-ART, post-ART and control groups were compared with Wilcoxon signed-rank tests and Holm-Bonferroni correction. TCRdb obtained this table from immuneACCESS and retained in-frame rearrangements with V and J assigned. These tables miss some clones; where compared with another copy, unresolved V genes account for less than half of the shortfall, and the remainder is unexplained. V and J calls and clone size are copied from that table; D and trimming were computed from the DNA. The sample profile shows some 30,000 clones; roughly 87% of them were found once. The ten most abundant clones make up roughly 0.94% of the sample.

These data belong to a study of long-term antiretroviral therapy in people with HIV (dated by TCRdb to between 2021 and 2023). About the full investigation: The earliest samples were collected about a decade before the 2015 WHO recommendation for immediate ART, when ART was typically delayed until CD4 counts fell. A retrospective serial study tested whether ART initiation and durable HIV suppression were associated with changes in peripheral blood TRB repertoire composition and diversity. From fewer than 35 adults with confirmed HIV infection, the cohort provided approximately 190 cryopreserved PBMC samples, gathered serially across a mean of about six years (range 1-12). Of the roughly 30 participants with HIV, fewer than twelve were female. No cross-contamination during QIAcube processing turned up in test extractions that ran a monoclonal T-cell line alongside 30 to 40 polyclonal samples.

The germline V gene encodes CDR1 MGHRA and CDR2 YSYEKL. The CDR3 has 14 amino acids, counting the end cysteine and phenylalanine. Just the 42-base CDR3 DNA is kept, in frame starting at base 1. Relative to germline, V is 1 base shorter and J is 7 bases shorter, with 11 bases between their ends. To be included, a participant needed at least one PBMC sample from before ART initiation plus at least two post-ART samples. All participants with HIV were treated in the United States of America. Before DNA extraction, cryopreserved samples containing roughly 0.85-11 million PBMC were thawed and washed. At the time of the earliest PBMC sample, participants with HIV were aged between about 23 and 54 years. PBMC samples were contributed by each participant from 1-4 timepoints before ART initiation and 2-8 timepoints after ART initiation, with a median of 7 samples. Serial HIV viral load, CD4+ T-cell count, ART history and demographic data were obtained for every participant. Genomic DNA was extracted from unsorted PBMC with a Qiagen kit on a QIAcube, processed in batches of 12 samples.

Broader findings and caveats from the paper: HIV repertoires had narrower CDR3 length ranges than controls, and the network structure suggested an antigen-experienced repertoire that shifted only slightly toward naive after ART. No data were available on ART adherence, viral resistance or therapy changes, limiting inferences about post-ART repertoire changes. Owing to limited PBMC availability, only the TCR beta chain was sequenced, without alpha chain pairing. At every time point, the repertoire was dominated by expanded TRB clones first identified before ART initiation, although this dominance fluctuated and, in many PLHIV, declined after ART. The samples span the years 2004 to 2017, and the ART regimens used at that time may not be as effective as current regimens. Because pre-ART samples had limited cell numbers, profiling was done on unsorted PBMC rather than on sorted CD4+ and CD8+ T cells. A significant increase in TRB diversity was found to be associated with ART initiation, although TRB diversity was observed to remain significantly below that of transplant donor controls even after long-term ART.

This sequence originates from a middle-aged man with HIV. Source: unsorted PBMCs, taken 2 years after starting antiretroviral therapy. The rearranged segments are TRBV4-1 and TRBJ2-1; the D gene assignment is ambiguous. The CDR3 region has the sequence CASSQVTSRNEQFF. At the DNA level, the sequence is TGCGCCAGCAGCCAAGTGACCTCGCGGAATGAGCAGTTCTTC.